Shown below are 9 T cell receptor beta chains from a single sample sequenced in a study of cytomegalovirus exposure and HLA in healthy donors. Primers: 60 Vbeta forward and 13 Jbeta reverse. TCRdb's copy holds only in-frame clones and misses some; the assay was immunoSEQ multiplex PCR. The repertoire holds some 91,000 clones, with about 89% as singletons. The sample comprised PBMCs. Every receptor here comes from a man aged 30 to 45 in good health and CMV-seropositive.

This clone was seen a few times. This chain connects TRBV29-1 to TRBJ2-1; 7 nucleotides agree with TRBD2. CDR3 length: 14 amino acids. The V gene's germline CDR1 is SQVTM and CDR2 ANQGSEA. V shed 5 bases and J 3 bases; nucleotides not matched to a gene: 7. The CDR3 region has the DNA TGCAGCGTTCGCGGGGGATCTGGCTACAATGAGCAGTTCTTC. Translation: CSVRGGSGYNEQFF.

The chain uses TRBV18 and TRBJ2-7; D perhaps matches TRBD1 (6 bases). The V gene lost 0 bases and the J gene lost 0 bases, with 9 bases spanning the gap. CDR3 size: 15 residues. Germline-derived CDR1 and CDR2 are KGHSH and LQKENI. CDR3 in DNA: TGTGCCAGCTCACCACCCAGGGACAACTCCTACGAGCAGTACTTC. Translation: CASSPPRDNSYEQYF.

The chain has TRBV6-6 and TRBJ1-1; TRBD1 agrees at 7 bases. Germline lookup yields CDR1 MNHNY and CDR2 SVGAGI (reference sequence). This CDR3 is built from 15 residues. Unmatched junction bases numbered 11, after V lost 5 bases and J lost 5 bases. The CDR3 spells CASSDRQGSETEAFF. As DNA, the CDR3 is TGTGCCAGCAGTGACCGACAGGGATCGGAGACTGAAGCTTTCTTT.

The CDR3 coding sequence is TGTGCCAGTAGTCTTCGGGACAGGTACAATGAGCAGTTCTTC. It codes for CASSLRDRYNEQFF. The chain uses TRBV19 and TRBJ2-1, with 8 bases identical to TRBD1. The CDR3 spans 14 residues. With V trimmed by 5 bases and J by 4 bases, 4 bases remained unmatched. Germline V gene data show CDR1 as LNHDA and CDR2 as SQIVND (reference sequence).

The chain couples TRBV5-1 to TRBJ1-2, with 7 nucleotides matching TRBD1. Germline CDR1 SGHRS, CDR2 YFSETQ. The CDR3 totals 16 residues. V shed 0 bases and J 3 bases; nucleotides not matched to a gene: 8. In nucleotides, the CDR3 is TGCGCCAGCAGCTTGGGACAGGGTAGGGCAGACTATGGCTACACCTTC. Its protein product is CASSLGQGRADYGYTF.

The chain employs TRBV18 and TRBJ2-2; a possible D gene is TRBD1 (6 bases). Germline lookup yields CDR1 KGHSH and CDR2 LQKENI. The CDR3 is 15 residues long. Trimming pared 2 bases from V and 2 bases from J, leaving 9 bases between. The CDR3 sequence is CASSPEDSNTGELFF. DNA for the CDR3: TGTGCCAGCTCACCAGAGGACAGTAACACCGGGGAGCTGTTTTTT.

The chain couples TRBV7-6 to TRBJ2-2, with TRBD2 matching 9 bases. Trimming took 1 base from V and 4 from J; bases not matched to a gene: 4. The CDR3 loop spans 16 amino acids. Germline-derived CDR1 and CDR2 are SGHVS and FNYEAQ. This CDR3 reads CASSLGGRALTGELFF. CDR3 coding DNA: TGTGCCAGCAGCTTAGGCGGGAGGGCCCTCACCGGGGAGCTGTTTTTT.

The CDR3 here is CAIRGQGNNEQYF. The CDR3 DNA is TGTGCCATCAGGGGACAGGGTAACAACGAGCAGTACTTC. The V call is TRBV10-3, the J call TRBJ2-7; TRBD1 aligns across 9 bases. This CDR3 has 13 residues. The V gene's germline CDR1 is ENHRY and CDR2 SYGVKD. After removal of 6 bases from V and 5 bases from J, the junction contained 5 bases not matched to a gene.

The chain couples TRBV19 to TRBJ1-2, with D possibly being TRBD1 (5 bases). Per germline, CDR1 LNHDA and CDR2 SQIVND (reference sequence). V was trimmed by 1 base and J by 0 bases, leaving 9 bases between them. The CDR3 consists of 15 residues. The CDR3 spells CASSIGGSANYGYTF. The CDR3 coding sequence is TGTGCCAGTAGTATAGGGGGCAGCGCTAACTATGGCTACACCTTC.